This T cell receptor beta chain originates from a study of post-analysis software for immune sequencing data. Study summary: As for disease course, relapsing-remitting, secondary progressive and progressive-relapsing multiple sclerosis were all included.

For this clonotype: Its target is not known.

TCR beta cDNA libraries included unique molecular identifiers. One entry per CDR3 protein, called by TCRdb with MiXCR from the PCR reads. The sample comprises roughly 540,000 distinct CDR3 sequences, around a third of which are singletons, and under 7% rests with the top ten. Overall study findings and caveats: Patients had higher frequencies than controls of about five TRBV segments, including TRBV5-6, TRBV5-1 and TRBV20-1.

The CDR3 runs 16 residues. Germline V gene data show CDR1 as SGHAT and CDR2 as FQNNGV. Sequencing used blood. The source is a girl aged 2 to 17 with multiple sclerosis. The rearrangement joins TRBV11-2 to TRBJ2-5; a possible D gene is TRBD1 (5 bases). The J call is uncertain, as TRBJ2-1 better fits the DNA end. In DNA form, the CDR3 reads TGTGCCAGCAGCTTACGGGCGGCAGGGCCCCAAGAGACCCAGTTCTTC. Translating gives CASSLRAAGPQETQFF.